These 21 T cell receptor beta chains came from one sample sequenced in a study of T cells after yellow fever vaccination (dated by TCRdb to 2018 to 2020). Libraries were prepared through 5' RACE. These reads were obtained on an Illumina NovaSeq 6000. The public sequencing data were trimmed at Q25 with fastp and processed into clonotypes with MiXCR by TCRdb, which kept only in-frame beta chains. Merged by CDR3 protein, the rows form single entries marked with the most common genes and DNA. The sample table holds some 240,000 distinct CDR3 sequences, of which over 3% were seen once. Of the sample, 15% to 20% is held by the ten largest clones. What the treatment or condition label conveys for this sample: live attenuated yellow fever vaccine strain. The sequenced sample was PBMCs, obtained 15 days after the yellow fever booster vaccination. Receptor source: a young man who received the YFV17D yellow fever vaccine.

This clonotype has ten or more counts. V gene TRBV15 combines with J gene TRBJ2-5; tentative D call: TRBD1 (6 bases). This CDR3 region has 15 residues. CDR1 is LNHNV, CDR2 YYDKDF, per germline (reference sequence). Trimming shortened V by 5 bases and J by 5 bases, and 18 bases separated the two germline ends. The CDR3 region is CATSGQGLRRETQYF. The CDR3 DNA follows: TGTGCCACCAGCGGGCAGGGGCTTCGTAGGGAGACCCAGTACTTC.

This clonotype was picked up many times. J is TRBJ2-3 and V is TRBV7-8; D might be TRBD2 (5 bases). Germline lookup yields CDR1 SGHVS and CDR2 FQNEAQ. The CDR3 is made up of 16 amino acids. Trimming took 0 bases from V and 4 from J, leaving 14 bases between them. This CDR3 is CASSLAGWRAADTQYF. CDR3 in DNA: TGTGCCAGCAGCTTAGCGGGGTGGCGGGCGGCAGATACGCAGTATTTT.

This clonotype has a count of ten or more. As DNA, the CDR3 is TGCGCCAGCAGCTTGGGGACAGGGTTCATATCCTACAATGAGCAGTTCTTC. Translating gives CASSLGTGFISYNEQFF. The V call is TRBV5-1, the J call TRBJ2-1, with TRBD1 matching 8 bases. Germline V lookup: CDR1 SGHRS, CDR2 YFSETQ. This CDR3 spans 17 amino acids. J was trimmed by 1 base and V by 0 bases; bases with no gene match: 6.

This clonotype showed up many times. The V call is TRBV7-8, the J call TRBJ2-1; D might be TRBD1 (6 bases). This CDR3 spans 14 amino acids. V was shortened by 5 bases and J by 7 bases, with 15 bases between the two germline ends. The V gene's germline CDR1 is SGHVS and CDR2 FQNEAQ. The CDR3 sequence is CASSEGRGGNEQFF. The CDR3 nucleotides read TGTGCCAGCAGCGAAGGCAGGGGTGGTAATGAGCAGTTCTTC.

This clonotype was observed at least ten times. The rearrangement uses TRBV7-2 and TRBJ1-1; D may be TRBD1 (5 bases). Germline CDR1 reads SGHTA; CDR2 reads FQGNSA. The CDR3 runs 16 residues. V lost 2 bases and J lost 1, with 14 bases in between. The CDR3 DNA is TGTGCCAGCAGCTTACTGGGACTCCTGAGGAACACTGAAGCTTTCTTT. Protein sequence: CASSLLGLLRNTEAFF.

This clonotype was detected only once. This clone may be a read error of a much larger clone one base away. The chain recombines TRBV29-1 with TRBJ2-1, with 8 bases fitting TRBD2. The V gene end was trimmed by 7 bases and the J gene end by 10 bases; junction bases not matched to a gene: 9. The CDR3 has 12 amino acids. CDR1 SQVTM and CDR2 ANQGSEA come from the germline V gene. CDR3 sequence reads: CSATGGLVEQFF. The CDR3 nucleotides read TGCAGCGCCACGGGGGGACTAGTGGAGCAGTTCTTC.

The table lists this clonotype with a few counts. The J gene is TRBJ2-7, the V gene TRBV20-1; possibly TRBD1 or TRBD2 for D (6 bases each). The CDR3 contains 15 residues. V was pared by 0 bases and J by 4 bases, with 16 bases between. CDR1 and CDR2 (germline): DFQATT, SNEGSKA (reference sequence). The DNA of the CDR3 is TGCAGTGCTAGAGATAAGGCCGGGGGCGAATACGAGCAGTACTTC. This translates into CSARDKAGGEYEQYF.

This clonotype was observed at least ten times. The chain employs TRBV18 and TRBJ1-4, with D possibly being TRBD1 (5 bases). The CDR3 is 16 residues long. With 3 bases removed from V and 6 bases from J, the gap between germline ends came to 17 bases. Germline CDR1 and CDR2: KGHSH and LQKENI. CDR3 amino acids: CASSPPGVGEDEKLFF. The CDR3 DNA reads TGTGCCAGCTCACCCCCCGGTGTGGGGGAAGATGAAAAACTGTTTTTT.

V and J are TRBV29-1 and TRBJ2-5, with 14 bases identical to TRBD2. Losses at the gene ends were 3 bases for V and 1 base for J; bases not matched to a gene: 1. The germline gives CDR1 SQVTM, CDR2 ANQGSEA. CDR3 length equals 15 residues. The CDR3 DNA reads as TGCAGCGTTGAGGGGACTAGCGGGGGCCAAGAGACCCAGTACTTC. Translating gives CSVEGTSGGQETQYF.

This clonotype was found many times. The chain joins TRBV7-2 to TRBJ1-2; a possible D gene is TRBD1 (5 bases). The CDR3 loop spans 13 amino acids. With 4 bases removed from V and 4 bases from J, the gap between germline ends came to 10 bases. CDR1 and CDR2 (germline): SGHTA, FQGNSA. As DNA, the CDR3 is TGTGCCAGCAGCTCCGGGGGAGGCTATGGCTACACCTTC. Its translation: CASSSGGGYGYTF.

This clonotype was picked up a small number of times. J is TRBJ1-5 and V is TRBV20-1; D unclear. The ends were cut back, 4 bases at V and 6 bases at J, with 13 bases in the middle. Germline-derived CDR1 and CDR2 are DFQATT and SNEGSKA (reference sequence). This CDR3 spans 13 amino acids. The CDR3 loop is CSATAGVGQPQHF. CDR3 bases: TGCAGTGCTACGGCAGGTGTGGGTCAGCCCCAGCATTTT.

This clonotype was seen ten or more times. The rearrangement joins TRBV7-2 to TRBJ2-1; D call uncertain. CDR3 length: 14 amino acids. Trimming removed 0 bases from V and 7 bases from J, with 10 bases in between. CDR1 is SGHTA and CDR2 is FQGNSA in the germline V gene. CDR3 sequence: CASSLAASWNEQFF. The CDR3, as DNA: TGTGCCAGCAGCTTAGCGGCCTCCTGGAATGAGCAGTTCTTC.

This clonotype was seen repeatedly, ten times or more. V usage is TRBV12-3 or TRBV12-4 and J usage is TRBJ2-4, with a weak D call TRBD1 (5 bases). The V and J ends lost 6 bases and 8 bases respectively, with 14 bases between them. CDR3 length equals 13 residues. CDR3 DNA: TGTGCCAGCAGCCAAGGACATACTGACATTCAGTACTTC. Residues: CASSQGHTDIQYF.

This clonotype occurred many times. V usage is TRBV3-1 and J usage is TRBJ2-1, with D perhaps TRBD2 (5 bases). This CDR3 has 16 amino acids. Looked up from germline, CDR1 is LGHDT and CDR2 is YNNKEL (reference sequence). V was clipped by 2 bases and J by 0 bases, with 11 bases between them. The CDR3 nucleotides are TGTGCCAGCAGCCAACCTTCGGGGAGCTCCTACAATGAGCAGTTCTTC. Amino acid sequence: CASSQPSGSSYNEQFF.

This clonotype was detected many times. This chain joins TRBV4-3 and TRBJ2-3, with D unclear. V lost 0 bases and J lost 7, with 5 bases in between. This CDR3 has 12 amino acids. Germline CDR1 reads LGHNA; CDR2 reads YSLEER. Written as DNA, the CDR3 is TGCGCCAGCAGCCAAGATCAATATACGCAGTATTTT. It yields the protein CASSQDQYTQYF.

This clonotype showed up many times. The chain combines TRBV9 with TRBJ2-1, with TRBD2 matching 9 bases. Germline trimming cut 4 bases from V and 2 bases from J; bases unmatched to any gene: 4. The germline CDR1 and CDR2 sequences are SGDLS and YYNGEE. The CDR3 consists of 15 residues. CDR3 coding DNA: TGTGCCAGCAGCCTTAGCGGGGGTCCCTACAATGAGCAGTTCTTC. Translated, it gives CASSLSGGPYNEQFF. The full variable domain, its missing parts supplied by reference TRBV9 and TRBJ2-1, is DSGVTQTPKHLITATGQRVTLRCSPRSGDLSVYWYQQSLDQGLQFLIQYYNGEERAKGNILERFSAQQFPDLHSELNLSSLELGDSALYFCASSLSGGPYNEQFFGPGTRLTVL.

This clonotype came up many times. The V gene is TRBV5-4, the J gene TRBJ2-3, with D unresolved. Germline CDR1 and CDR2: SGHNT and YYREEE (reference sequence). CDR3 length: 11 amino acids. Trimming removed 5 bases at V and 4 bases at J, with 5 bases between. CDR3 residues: CASRIADTQYF. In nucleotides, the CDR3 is TGTGCCAGCAGGATTGCAGATACGCAGTATTTT.

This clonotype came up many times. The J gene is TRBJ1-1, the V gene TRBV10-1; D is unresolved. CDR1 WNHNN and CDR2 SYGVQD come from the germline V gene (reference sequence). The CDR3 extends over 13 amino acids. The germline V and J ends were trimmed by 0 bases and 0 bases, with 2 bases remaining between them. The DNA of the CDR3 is TGCGCCAGCAGTGAGTCCATGAACACTGAAGCTTTCTTT. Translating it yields CASSESMNTEAFF.

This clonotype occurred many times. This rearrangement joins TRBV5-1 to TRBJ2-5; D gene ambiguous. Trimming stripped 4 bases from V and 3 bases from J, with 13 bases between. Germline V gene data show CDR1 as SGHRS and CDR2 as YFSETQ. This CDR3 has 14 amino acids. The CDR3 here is CASSPGEVKETQYF. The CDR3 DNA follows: TGCGCCAGCAGCCCCGGTGAGGTCAAAGAGACCCAGTACTTC.

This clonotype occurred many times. The CDR3 spells CASSPSGDRRSPQHF. The CDR3 DNA is TGTGCCAGCAGCCCCAGTGGGGACAGACGATCGCCCCAGCATTTT. The rearrangement links TRBV7-9 to TRBJ1-5, with 7 bases lining up with TRBD1. Germline V gene lookup returns CDR1 SEHNR and CDR2 FQNEAQ (reference sequence). The CDR3 totals 15 residues. The junction had 13 bases not matched to a gene; V was cut back by 5 bases and J by 9 bases.

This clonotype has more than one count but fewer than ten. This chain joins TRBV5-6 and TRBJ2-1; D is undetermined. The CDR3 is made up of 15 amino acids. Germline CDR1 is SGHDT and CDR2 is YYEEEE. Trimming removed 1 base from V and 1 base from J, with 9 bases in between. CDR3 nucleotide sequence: TGTGCCAGCAGCTTGTTTAAAATTTCCTACAATGAGCAGTTCTTC. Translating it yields CASSLFKISYNEQFF.